These T cell receptor beta chains were read from a single sample in a study of blood T cell repertoires in COVID-19. Measured with immunoSEQ multiplex PCR; TCRdb has only the in-frame clones, and not every one. Seen here are about 40,000 clones, around 87% observed once, and the top ten hold around 20%. Sequenced: peripheral blood. These receptors all stem from a man aged 60 to 75 with acute or convalescent COVID-19. CDR3s include the opening cysteine and the closing phenylalanine or tryptophan. A D gene is named only where the DNA matches it firmly. A row's size may be missing; if present it is once, few, many or a size class.

>TRBJ1-5|.|15|TRBV7-8|.
CASTPLEVGNQPQHF
TGTGCCAGCACCCCCCTTGAGGTTGGCAATCAGCCCCAGCATTTT
>TRBJ1-4|TRBD1|14|TRBV19|.
CASHSGQVWEKLFF
TGTGCCAGTCACTCGGGACAGGTTTGGGAAAAACTGTTTTTT
>TRBJ2-2|.|15|TRBV5-1|.
CASSLEGQKGGELFF
TGCGCCAGCAGCTTGGAAGGACAGAAGGGCGGGGAGCTGTTTTTT
>TRBJ2-3|TRBD2|17|TRBV4-1|.
CASSQVRAGARQDTQYF
TGCGCCAGCAGCCAAGTGCGAGCGGGAGCCCGGCAAGATACGCAGTATTTT
>TRBJ2-1|.|17|TRBV25-1|once
CASSVIGRGSEDNEQFF
TGTGCCAGCAGTGTCATAGGTCGGGGGTCAGAAGATAATGAGCAGTTCTTC
>TRBJ1-1|TRBD1|15|TRBV11-2|.
CASSSPRTGRTEAFF
TGTGCCAGCAGCTCCCCCCGGACAGGGCGCACTGAAGCTTTCTTT
>TRBJ1-2|TRBD1|13|TRBV6-6|.
CASRATGVDGYTF
TGTGCCAGCAGGGCGACAGGGGTGGATGGCTACACCTTC
>TRBJ2-5|.|14|TRBV5-1|.
CASSFAGAGETQYF
TGCGCCAGCAGTTTTGCGGGGGCGGGAGAGACCCAGTACTTC
>TRBJ2-1|TRBD2|13|TRBV20-1|.
CSASSSGDNEQFF
TGCAGTGCTAGTTCTAGCGGGGACAATGAGCAGTTCTTC
>TRBJ2-1|.|13|TRBV29-1|.
CSVDLARWGEQFF
TGCAGCGTTGACCTAGCGCGATGGGGGGAGCAGTTCTTC
>TRBJ1-1|.|12|TRBV3-1/TRBV3-2|.
CASSQERNEAFF
TGTGCCAGCAGCCAAGAGCGGAATGAAGCTTTCTTT
>TRBJ1-1|TRBD1|15|TRBV10-3|.
CAISERQGDHTEAFF
TGTGCCATCAGTGAAAGGCAGGGGGACCACACTGAAGCTTTCTTT
>TRBJ1-2|.|12|TRBV28|once
CASSLTGNGYTF
TGTGCCAGCAGTTTAACAGGGAATGGCTACACCTTC
>TRBJ2-1|TRBD2|16|TRBV5-1|.
CASSTVAGEGYNEQFF
TGCGCCAGCAGCACAGTGGCGGGAGAAGGGTACAATGAGCAGTTCTTC
>TRBJ2-1|.|13|TRBV19|.
CASSSRWQGEQFF
TGTGCCAGTAGTTCTAGGTGGCAGGGAGAGCAGTTCTTC
>TRBJ2-5|TRBD2|15|TRBV5-1|.
CASSLESSGEETQYF
TGCGCCAGCAGCTTGGAGAGTAGCGGGGAAGAGACCCAGTACTTC
>TRBJ2-3|TRBD2|17|TRBV10-3|.
CAIRESTSGRSSDTQYF
TGTGCCATCAGGGAGTCCACTAGCGGGAGATCGTCAGATACGCAGTATTTT
>TRBJ1-5|TRBD1|15|TRBV19|.
CASSTGTGSFQPQHF
TGTGCCAGTAGTACAGGGACAGGGTCTTTTCAGCCCCAGCATTTT
>TRBJ1-3|TRBD1|15|TRBV30|.
CAWRMTGVSGNTIYF
TGTGCCTGGAGGATGACAGGGGTCTCTGGAAACACCATATATTTT
>TRBJ2-1|.|17|TRBV5-1|.
CASSSTVASSSYNEQFF
TGCGCCAGCAGCTCAACCGTGGCTTCAAGCTCCTACAATGAGCAGTTCTTC
>TRBJ1-2|.|11|TRBV6-6|.
CASSYGGTYTF
TGTGCCAGCAGTTACGGCGGCACATACACCTTC
>TRBJ2-3|TRBD2|14|TRBV6-5|.
CASRLAGGPDTQYF
TGTGCCAGCAGACTAGCGGGAGGACCAGATACGCAGTATTTT
>TRBJ2-3|TRBD2|17|TRBV11-3|.
CASRPGLAVSSTDTQYF
TGTGCCAGCAGGCCGGGACTAGCGGTTAGTAGCACAGATACGCAGTATTTT
>TRBJ1-5|.|14|TRBV12-5|few
CASGLVGRAQPQHF
TGTGCTAGTGGTTTGGTAGGGAGGGCTCAGCCCCAGCATTTT
>TRBJ2-1|TRBD2|16|TRBV29-1|.
CSVEDDLSGSKDEQFF
TGCAGCGTTGAAGATGACCTAAGCGGGAGCAAAGATGAGCAGTTCTTC
>TRBJ1-1|TRBD1|17|TRBV4-3|.
CASSQDLGTGVNTEAFF
TGCGCCAGCAGCCAAGATCTCGGGACAGGGGTGAACACTGAAGCTTTCTTT
>TRBJ2-1|.|18|TRBV19|.
CASTEMVAGLKLINEQFF
TGTGCCAGTACCGAAATGGTGGCGGGCCTAAAGCTAATTAATGAGCAGTTCTTC
>TRBJ1-5|TRBD1|14|TRBV6-5|.
CASSRVPGGQPQHF
TGTGCCAGCAGTCGAGTCCCAGGGGGACAGCCCCAGCATTTT
>TRBJ1-1|TRBD1|13|TRBV19|.
CASRQQGVAEAFF
TGTGCCAGTAGGCAACAGGGGGTTGCTGAAGCTTTCTTT
>TRBJ2-3|.|15|TRBV9|.
CASSGQATFTDTQYF
TGTGCCAGCAGCGGACAGGCGACTTTCACAGATACGCAGTATTTT
>TRBJ2-1|TRBD1|15|TRBV5-1|once
CASSSTGDTYNEQFF
TGCGCCAGCAGCTCGACAGGGGATACCTACAATGAGCAGTTCTTC
>TRBJ1-2|TRBD1|13|TRBV10-3|.
CAISYLGGRGYTF
TGTGCCATCAGTTACCTAGGGGGCCGCGGCTACACCTTC
>TRBJ2-7|TRBD2|14|TRBV27|.
CASRHTGLPYEQYF
TGTGCCAGCAGACACACGGGACTACCCTACGAGCAGTACTTC
>TRBJ2-3|.|14|TRBV5-1|.
CASSLLGATDTQYF
TGCGCCAGCAGCTTGTTGGGGGCCACAGATACGCAGTATTTT
>TRBJ1-2|.|14|TRBV18|few
CASSTSGRGYGYTF
TGTGCCAGTTCCACCAGTGGCAGGGGCTATGGCTACACCTTC
>TRBJ1-6|.|13|TRBV13|.
CASSQGGNSPLHF
TGTGCCAGCAGTCAGGGTGGGAATTCACCCCTCCACTTT
>TRBJ2-6|.|14|TRBV18|.
CASSPSAGANVLTF
TGTGCCAGCTCACCATCGGCTGGGGCCAACGTCCTGACTTTC
>TRBJ1-2|TRBD1|13|TRBV5-5|.
CASSFRQGNGYTF
TGTGCCAGCAGCTTTAGACAGGGTAATGGCTACACCTTC
>TRBJ1-2|TRBD1|16|TRBV6-4|.
CASSAGFAGGAYGYTF
TGTGCCAGCAGTGCCGGGTTTGCAGGGGGCGCCTATGGCTACACCTTC
>TRBJ2-3|TRBD1|16|TRBV14|.
CASSQERGLLELGQYF
TGTGCCAGCAGCCAAGAAAGGGGGCTTCTAGAACTCGGGCAGTATTTT